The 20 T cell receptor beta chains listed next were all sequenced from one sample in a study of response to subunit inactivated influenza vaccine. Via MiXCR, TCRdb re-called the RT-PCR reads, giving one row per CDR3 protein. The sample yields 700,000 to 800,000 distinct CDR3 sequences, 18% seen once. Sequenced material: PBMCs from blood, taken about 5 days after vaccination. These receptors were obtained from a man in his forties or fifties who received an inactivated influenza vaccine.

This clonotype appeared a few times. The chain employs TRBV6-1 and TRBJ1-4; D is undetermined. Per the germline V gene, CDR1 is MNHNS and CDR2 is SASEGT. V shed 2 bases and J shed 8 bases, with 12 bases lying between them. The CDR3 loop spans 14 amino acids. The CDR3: CASSESRRGEKLFF. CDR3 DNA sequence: TGTGCCAGCAGTGAATCCAGGAGAGGGGAAAAACTGTTTTTT.

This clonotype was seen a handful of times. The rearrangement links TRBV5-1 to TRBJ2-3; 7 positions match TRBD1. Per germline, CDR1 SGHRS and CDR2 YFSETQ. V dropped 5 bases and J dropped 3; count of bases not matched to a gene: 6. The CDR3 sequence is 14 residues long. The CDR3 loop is CASSHRQGTDTQYF. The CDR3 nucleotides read TGCGCCAGCAGTCACAGACAGGGTACAGATACGCAGTATTTT.

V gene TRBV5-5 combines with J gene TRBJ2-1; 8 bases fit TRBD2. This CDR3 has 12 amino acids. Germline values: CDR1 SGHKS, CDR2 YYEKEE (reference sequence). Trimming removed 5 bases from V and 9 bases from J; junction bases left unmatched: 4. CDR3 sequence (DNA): TGTGCCAGCAGTCTACGGGAGGGTGAGCAGTTCTTC. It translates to CASSLREGEQFF.

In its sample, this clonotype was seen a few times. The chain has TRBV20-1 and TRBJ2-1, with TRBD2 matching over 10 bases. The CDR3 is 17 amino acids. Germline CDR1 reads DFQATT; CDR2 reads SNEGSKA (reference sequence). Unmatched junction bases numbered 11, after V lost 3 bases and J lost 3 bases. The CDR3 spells CSASFSGGRLLYNEQFF. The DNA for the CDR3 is TGCAGTGCTAGTTTTAGCGGGGGGAGACTGCTCTACAATGAGCAGTTCTTC.

Here the CDR3 reads CASSFTGGTYGYTF. The CDR3 nucleotides are TGTGCCAGCAGTTTTACAGGGGGGACTTATGGCTACACCTTC. The chain is built from TRBV12-3 or TRBV12-4 and TRBJ1-2; 8 nucleotides line up with TRBD1. This CDR3 has 14 amino acids. With 3 bases clipped from V and 5 bases from J, the junction kept 5 bases outside the gene matches.

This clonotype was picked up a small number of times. The CDR3 region has the DNA TGTGCCATCAGGCCAGGGACAGGGGTGGAGAATGAGCAGTTCTTC. It codes for CAIRPGTGVENEQFF. This chain connects TRBV10-3 to TRBJ2-1, with 10 bases identical to TRBD1. The CDR3 is made up of 15 amino acids. From germline, CDR1 is ENHRY and CDR2 SYGVKD. Unmatched junction bases numbered 9, after V lost 6 bases and J lost 7 bases.

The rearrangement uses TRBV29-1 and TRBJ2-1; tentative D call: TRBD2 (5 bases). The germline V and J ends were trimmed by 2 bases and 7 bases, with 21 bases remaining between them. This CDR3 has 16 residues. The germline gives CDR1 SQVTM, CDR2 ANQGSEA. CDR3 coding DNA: TGCAGCGTTGAAAGATCGTGGATGGCGGGTGTTAATGAGCAGTTCTTC. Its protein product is CSVERSWMAGVNEQFF.

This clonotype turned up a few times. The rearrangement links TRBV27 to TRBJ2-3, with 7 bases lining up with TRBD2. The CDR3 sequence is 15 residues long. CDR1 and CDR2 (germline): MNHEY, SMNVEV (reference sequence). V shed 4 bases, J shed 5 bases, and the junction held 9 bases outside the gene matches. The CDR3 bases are TGTGCCAGCAGTTATGCGGGAGTTTATATAGATACGCAGTATTTT. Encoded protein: CASSYAGVYIDTQYF.

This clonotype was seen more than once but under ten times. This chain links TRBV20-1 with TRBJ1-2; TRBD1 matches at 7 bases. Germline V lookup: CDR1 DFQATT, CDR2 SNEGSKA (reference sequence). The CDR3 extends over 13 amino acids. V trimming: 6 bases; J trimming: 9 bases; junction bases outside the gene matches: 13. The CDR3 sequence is CSAPKLTGNSYTF. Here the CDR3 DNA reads TGCAGTGCCCCGAAATTGACAGGGAATAGCTACACCTTC.

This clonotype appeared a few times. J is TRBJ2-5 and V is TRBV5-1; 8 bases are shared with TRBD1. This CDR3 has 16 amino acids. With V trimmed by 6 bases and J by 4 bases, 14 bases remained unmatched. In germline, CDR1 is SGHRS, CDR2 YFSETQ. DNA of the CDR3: TGCGCCAGCAAAGGACGACAGGGGAATTATTTAGAGACCCAGTACTTC. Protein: CASKGRQGNYLETQYF.

Here the CDR3 DNA reads TGTGCCAGCAGCTTACAAGAGGGAATCTATGGCTACACCTTC. Translated, it gives CASSLQEGIYGYTF. The rearrangement joins TRBV7-2 to TRBJ1-2, with no clear D. Germline V gene lookup returns CDR1 SGHTA and CDR2 FQGNSA. Deletions cut 2 bases from V and 4 bases from J, with 11 bases between. CDR3 length equals 14 residues.

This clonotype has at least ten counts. As DNA, the CDR3 is TGCGCCAGCAGCCAAGGACTAGCGGGGACCCCAGGGACCCAGTACTTC. Its translation is CASSQGLAGTPGTQYF. The chain employs TRBV4-1 and TRBJ2-5; the match to TRBD2 covers 11 bases. In germline, CDR1 is MGHRA, CDR2 YSYEKL. The V gene end was trimmed by 1 base and the J gene end by 7 bases; junction bases not matched to a gene: 8. The CDR3 runs to 16 residues.

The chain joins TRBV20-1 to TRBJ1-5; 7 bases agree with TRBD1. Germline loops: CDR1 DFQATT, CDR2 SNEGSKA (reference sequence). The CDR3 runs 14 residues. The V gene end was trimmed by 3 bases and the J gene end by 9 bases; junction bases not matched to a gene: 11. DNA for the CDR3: TGCAGTGCTAGGCGGGAGACAGGGTCTGTGCCCCAGCATTTT. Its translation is CSARRETGSVPQHF.

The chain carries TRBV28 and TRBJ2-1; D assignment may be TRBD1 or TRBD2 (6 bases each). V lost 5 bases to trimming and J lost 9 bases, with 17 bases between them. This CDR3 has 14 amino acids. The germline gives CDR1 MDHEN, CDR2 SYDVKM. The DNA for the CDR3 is TGTGCCAGCAGTACAGACAGGAGGGAGAGTGAGCAGTTCTTC. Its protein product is CASSTDRRESEQFF.

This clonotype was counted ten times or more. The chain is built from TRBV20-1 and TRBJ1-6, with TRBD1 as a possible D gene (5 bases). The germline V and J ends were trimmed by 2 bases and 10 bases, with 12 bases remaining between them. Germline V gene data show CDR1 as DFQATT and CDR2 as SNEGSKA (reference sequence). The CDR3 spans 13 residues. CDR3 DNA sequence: TGCAGTGCTAGATTGCCAGGGTTGTCACCCCTCCACTTT. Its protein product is CSARLPGLSPLHF.

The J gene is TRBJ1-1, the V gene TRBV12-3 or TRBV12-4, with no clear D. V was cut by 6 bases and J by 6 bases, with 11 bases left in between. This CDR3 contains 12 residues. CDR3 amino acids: CASSPSVAEAFF. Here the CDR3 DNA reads TGTGCCAGCAGCCCGTCAGTAGCTGAAGCTTTCTTT.

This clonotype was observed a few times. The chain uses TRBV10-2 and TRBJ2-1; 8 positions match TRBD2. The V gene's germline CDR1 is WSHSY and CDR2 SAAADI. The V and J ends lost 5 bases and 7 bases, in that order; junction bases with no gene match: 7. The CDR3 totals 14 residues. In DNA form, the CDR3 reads TGCGCCAGCAGTAGCGGGAGTTCTGGGAATGAGCAGTTCTTC. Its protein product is CASSSGSSGNEQFF.

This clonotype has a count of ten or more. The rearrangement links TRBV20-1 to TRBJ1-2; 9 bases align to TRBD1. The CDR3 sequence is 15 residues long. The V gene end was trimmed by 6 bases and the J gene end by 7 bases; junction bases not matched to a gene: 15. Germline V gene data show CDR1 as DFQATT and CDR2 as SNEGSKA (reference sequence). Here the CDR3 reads CSAPRRDRDLGGYTF. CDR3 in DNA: TGCAGTGCCCCTCGCCGGGACAGGGATCTGGGTGGCTACACCTTC.

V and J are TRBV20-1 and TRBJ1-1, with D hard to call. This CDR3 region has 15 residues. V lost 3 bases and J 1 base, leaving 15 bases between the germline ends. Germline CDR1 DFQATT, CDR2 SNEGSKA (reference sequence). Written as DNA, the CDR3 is TGCAGTGCTAGTGACCTCCCAAACGGGAACACTGAAGCTTTCTTT. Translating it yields CSASDLPNGNTEAFF.

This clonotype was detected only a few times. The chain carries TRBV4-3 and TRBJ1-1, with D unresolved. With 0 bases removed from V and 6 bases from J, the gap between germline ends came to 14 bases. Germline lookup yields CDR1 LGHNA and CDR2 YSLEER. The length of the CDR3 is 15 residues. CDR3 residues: CASSQEEGLGAEAFF. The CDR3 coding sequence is TGCGCCAGCAGCCAAGAGGAGGGATTAGGCGCTGAAGCTTTCTTT.